The present TCR beta chain was sequenced within a study of spatial heterogeneity in lung cancer (dated by TCRdb to 2018 to 2020). Study-level background: Beta-chain transcripts were consistently detected in greater numbers than alpha-chain transcripts, which likely reflects a higher abundance of beta-chain transcripts. TCR transcript counts in tumor regions correlated strongly with a T cell transcriptional module score from matched bulk RNA-seq. In the raw uncorrected reads, each unique combination of TCR and UMI appeared more than ten times on average. TCR alpha and beta repertoires were quantitatively compared across multiple tumor regions, matched nontumor lung and blood in non-small cell lung cancer. TCR repertoire features were related to nonsynonymous mutation counts determined by whole-exome sequencing of tumor tissue. At surgery, hundreds of tumor regions, approximately 64 matched nontumor lung samples and 50 to 60 PBMC samples were TCR-sequenced for both alpha and beta chains. The investigation overall reported the following: Confirming at a functional level the hypothesis that regional TCRs recognize regional mutations was considered to require additional single-cell paired TCR alpha and beta sequencing. The count of ubiquitous expanded TCRs correlated with the count of ubiquitous nonsynonymous mutations, and the count of regional expanded TCRs correlated with the count of regional nonsynonymous mutations. TCR-seq coverage of tumor T cells was estimated to be only 7% to 7.5% for alpha chains and 13% to 15% for beta chains. The number of expanded intratumoral alpha and beta TCRs correlated with the tumor nonsynonymous mutation count.

CDR1 and CDR2 are read off the germline V gene as SGDLS and YYNGEE. The junction carries 16 bases between V and J, which are trimmed by 3 bases and 6 bases respectively. Reading from cysteine to phenylalanine, the CDR3 counts 15 amino acids. The DNA shown is the 45-base CDR3, in frame from base 1. The library was generated by 5' RACE. For sequencing, a NextSeq 500 was employed. To allow correction of PCR and sequencing errors, the TCR library protocol tagged every TCR cDNA molecule with a unique molecular identifier. The original methods were these. TCR identification, UMI-based error correction and CDR3 extraction were performed with Decombinator tools. TCRs above a frequency of 2 per 1,000, corresponding to the top 1% of the tumor frequency distribution, were defined as expanded. Expanded tumor TCRs statistically deemed absent (corrected P<0.05) from at least one tumor region were classed as regional, and all other expanded tumor TCRs were classed as ubiquitous. Rényi diversity was computed with the R vegan package after subsampling each repertoire 100 times to 5,000 TCRs. CDR3 similarity networks were constructed using string-kernel similarity of amino acid triplets, with links drawn between CDR3s whose pairwise similarity was above 0.82. TCRdb reran the public reads through fastp at Q25 and MiXCR, keeping productive beta chains. Here each entry gathers all rows of one CDR3 protein and keeps the most common genes and DNA. TCRdb's processing, not the study's, gives the V and J calls here. The sample yields 100,000 to 110,000 distinct CDR3 sequences; nearly 4.5% were counted once. Over 20% of the sample comes from the top ten.

The meaning of the sample's time point label: sample taken at primary tumor resection. Donors were 65 to 85 patients with early-stage, untreated non-small cell lung cancer from the lung TRACERx cohort. TCR sequencing used whole RNA extracted from tumor and nontumor lung tissue, or from cryopreserved PBMC samples, without cell sorting. Only patients for whom sufficient RNA was available from at least two tumor regions were selected for TCR sequencing. Before selection, tumor and adjacent nontumor lung specimens were reviewed by a lung pathologist. This clonotype came up many times. The clone's antigen remains unknown. No qualities accompany the bases; no much larger clone lies one base away.

This TCR was sampled from a male donor with early-stage non-small cell lung cancer. Sequencing was performed on lung tumor tissue, taken at surgery. This receptor chain uses TRBV9 and TRBJ2-1; TRBD1 might be the D gene, on 6 matching bases. In nucleotide form, the sequence is TGTGCCAGCAGCGGTACCGGGACAATAACCAATGAGCAGTTCTTC. Translated, this gives CASSGTGTITNEQFF.